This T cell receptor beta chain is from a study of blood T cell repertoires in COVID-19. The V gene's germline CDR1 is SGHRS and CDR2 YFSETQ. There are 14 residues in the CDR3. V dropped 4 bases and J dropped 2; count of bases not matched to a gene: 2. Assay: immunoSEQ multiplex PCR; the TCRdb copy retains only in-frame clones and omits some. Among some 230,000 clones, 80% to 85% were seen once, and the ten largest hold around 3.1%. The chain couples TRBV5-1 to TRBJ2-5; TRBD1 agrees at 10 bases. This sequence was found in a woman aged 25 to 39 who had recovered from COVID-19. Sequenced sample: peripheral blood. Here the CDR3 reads CASSRDRGQETQYF. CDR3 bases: TGCGCCAGCAGCCGGGACAGGGGTCAAGAGACCCAGTACTTC.